Here is one TCR beta chain with its context. What it binds is unknown. CDR1 and CDR2 from the germline V gene are MNHNY and SVGAGI (reference sequence). The length of the CDR3 is 13 residues. V lost 2 bases, J lost 5 bases, and 9 bases lay in between. These data belong to a study of shared clonotypes between healthy human individuals. This table comes from immunoSEQ multiplex PCR, and its TCRdb copy is limited to in-frame clones, with some not included. The table includes nearly 1 million clones, around 80% detected once. Study conclusions and caveats: Among non-shared clonotypes, generation probabilities were lower than among those shared by all four donors.

The chain joins TRBV6-6 to TRBJ1-1; D is ambiguous. The source is a man aged 18-30 years in good health. The sequencing sample was made of memory CD4+ T cells sorted from blood. Sample subset: CD45RA-negative fraction. The CDR3 loop reads CASSYGRLTEAFF. CDR3 sequence (DNA): TGTGCCAGCAGTTACGGTCGTCTTACTGAAGCTTTCTTT.